The TCR beta chain under discussion was sequenced for a study of blood T cell repertoires in COVID-19. The overall study: Samples representing acute and convalescent COVID-19 were sourced from the United States, Italy and Spain. Sources were T cells, B-cell-depleted T cells, or PBMCs; the material itself was cDNA or gDNA.

CDR3 size: 17 residues. V trimming: 1 base; J trimming: 0 bases; junction bases outside the gene matches: 6. The germline gives CDR1 LGHDT, CDR2 YNNKEL (reference sequence). Seattle cases were enrolled at active infection and followed longitudinally. Authors' processing steps: From reference gene primer amplification, estimates of nucleated cell counts were derived. The table came from immunoSEQ multiplex PCR; TCRdb's copy has only in-frame clones and leaves some out. That table furnishes V, J and clone size, whereas the DNA furnished D and trimming. The sample yields over 250,000 clones, over 80% seen once.

The sequenced sample consisted of peripheral blood. The TCR originated in a woman between 45 and 65 years old with COVID-19, enrolled during active disease. The chain combines TRBV3-1 (or the pseudogene TRBV3-2) with TRBJ2-7; 10 positions match TRBD2. The CDR3 sequence is CASSQGLAGVSSYEQYF. The CDR3 DNA is TGTGCCAGCAGCCAAGGGCTAGCGGGAGTAAGCTCCTACGAGCAGTACTTC.